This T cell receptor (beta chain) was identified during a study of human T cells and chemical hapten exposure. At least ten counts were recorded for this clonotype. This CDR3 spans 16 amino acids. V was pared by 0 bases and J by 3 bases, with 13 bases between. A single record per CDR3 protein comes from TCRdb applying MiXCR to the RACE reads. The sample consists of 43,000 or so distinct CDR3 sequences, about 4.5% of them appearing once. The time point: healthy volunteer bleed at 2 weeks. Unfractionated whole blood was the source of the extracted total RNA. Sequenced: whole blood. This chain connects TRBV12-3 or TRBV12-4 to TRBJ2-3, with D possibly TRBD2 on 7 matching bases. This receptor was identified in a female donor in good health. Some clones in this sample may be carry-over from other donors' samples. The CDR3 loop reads CASSLATAGATDTQYF. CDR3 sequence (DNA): TGTGCCAGCAGTTTAGCCACCGCGGGGGCGACAGATACGCAGTATTTT.